This entry lists 18 T cell receptor beta chains sequenced from one sample in a study of regulatory T cells in long-lasting Graves disease. Construction of TCR beta libraries relied on iRepertoire HTBI primers and on Arm-PCR targeting CDR3 regions. TCRdb re-called the multiplex PCR reads through MiXCR, storing one row per CDR3 protein. This sample has about 350,000 distinct CDR3 sequences, with roughly 17% found just once. Regarding time point: newly diagnosed GD, antithyroid drugs for less than 3 months. Following extraction of RNA from PBMCs, that RNA was used to make the TCR library. This same sample was also part of a study on T cells in Graves' hyperthyroidism and ophthalmopathy.

This specimen was peripheral blood mononuclear cells (PBMCs), taken at new diagnosis, from a patient treated with antithyroid drugs. The receptors derive from a middle-aged man with Graves disease.

This clonotype was observed at least ten times. The chain combines TRBV5-1 with TRBJ2-7; TRBD1 aligns across 9 bases. From germline, CDR1 is SGHRS and CDR2 YFSETQ. V dropped 4 bases and J dropped 2; count of bases not matched to a gene: 10. The CDR3 is made up of 16 amino acids. CDR3 in amino acids: CASSPAQGALTYEQYF. The CDR3 nucleotides read TGCGCCAGCAGCCCCGCACAGGGGGCCCTTACCTACGAGCAGTACTTC. Using reference TRBV5-1 and TRBJ2-7 for the parts outside the CDR3, the full variable domain is KAGVTQTPRYLIKTRGQQVTLSCSPISGHRSVSWYQQTPGQGLQFLFEYFSETQRNKGNFPGRFSGRQFSNSRSEMNVSTLELGDSALYLCASSPAQGALTYEQYFGPGTRLTVT.

As regards this clonotype: This could be a read error, since a much larger clone is one nucleotide away. The chain employs TRBV20-1 and TRBJ2-5; tentative D call: TRBD2 (7 bases). The V end lost 5 bases, the J end lost 9 bases, and 19 bases lay between the germline ends. Germline V CDR1 and CDR2: DFQATT, SNEGSKA (reference sequence). This CDR3 is 13 amino acids long. In DNA, the CDR3 is TGCAGTGCTTGGGGGGGCGGAAGGAGGGCCCAGTACTTC. Amino acids: CSAWGGGRRAQYF.

The table lists this clonotype with a few counts. The V and J genes are TRBV7-8 and TRBJ2-2; possible D gene TRBD1, 6 bases. The CDR3 covers 16 residues. V lost 5 bases, J lost 1 base, and 14 bases lay in between. Germline CDR1 SGHVS, CDR2 FQNEAQ. The CDR3 reads CASSIYRVENTGELFF. The CDR3 DNA sequence: TGTGCCAGCAGCATATACAGGGTCGAGAACACCGGGGAGCTGTTTTTT. The variable domain in full, completed from reference TRBV7-8 and TRBJ2-2, reads GAGVSQSPRYKVAKRGQDVALRCDPISGHVSLFWYQQALGQGPEFLTYFQNEAQLDKSGLPSDRFFAERPEGSVSTLKIQRTQQEDSAVYLCASSIYRVENTGELFFGEGSRLTVL.

This clonotype occurred many times. This chain uses TRBV29-1 with TRBJ1-1; 8 nucleotides agree with TRBD1. The CDR3 covers 12 residues. V gave up 4 bases and J gave up 8 bases; unmatched junction bases: 6. CDR1 and CDR2 (germline): SQVTM, ANQGSEA. The CDR3 reads CSVVDRVSEAFF. The CDR3 DNA sequence: TGCAGCGTTGTGGACAGGGTGAGCGAAGCTTTCTTT.

The genes are TRBV7-2 and TRBJ1-5; D ambiguous. The CDR3 extends over 16 amino acids. V lost 1 base, J lost 0 bases, and 10 bases lay in between. The germline gives CDR1 SGHTA, CDR2 FQGNSA. The CDR3 DNA reads TGTGCCAGCAGCTTAGGACGGTACTATAGCAATCAGCCCCAGCATTTT. Amino acids: CASSLGRYYSNQPQHF.

This clonotype appeared many times. The chain combines TRBV11-3 with TRBJ2-1; D is perhaps TRBD1 (6 bases). Germline loops: CDR1 SGHNT, CDR2 YENEEA. Trimming removed 3 bases at V and 9 bases at J, with 12 bases between. The CDR3 covers 13 residues. This chain's CDR3 is CASSFHRETEQFF. The CDR3 DNA reads TGTGCCAGCAGCTTCCACAGGGAGACTGAGCAGTTCTTC.

This rearrangement joins TRBV12-3 or TRBV12-4 to TRBJ2-7, with D perhaps being TRBD1 or TRBD2 (5 bases each). This CDR3 comprises 14 residues. V lost 6 bases, J lost 2 bases, and 14 bases lay in between. The CDR3: CASRQGTSAYEQYF. The CDR3 bases are TGTGCCAGCAGGCAAGGGACCTCAGCCTACGAGCAGTACTTC.

This clonotype has at least ten counts. The genes are TRBV7-2 and TRBJ2-7, with D perhaps matching TRBD1 or TRBD2 (6 bases each). Trimming left V 5 bases short and J 2 bases short, with 16 bases between. This CDR3 is built from 15 residues. Germline V gene lookup returns CDR1 SGHTA and CDR2 FQGNSA. The CDR3 bases are TGTGCCAGCAGCCCCCGGGGGCGCTGGGCCTACGAGCAGTACTTC. Translated: CASSPRGRWAYEQYF.

This clonotype was seen ten or more times. This CDR3 reads CASSQGHIEQETQYF. In DNA, the CDR3 is TGTGCCAGCAGCCAGGGACATATAGAACAAGAGACCCAGTACTTC. The chain employs TRBV7-2 and TRBJ2-5; possibly TRBD1 for D (6 bases). Trimming cost V 5 bases and J 2 bases, with 15 bases left between them. CDR1 and CDR2 (germline): SGHTA, FQGNSA. This CDR3 contains 15 residues.

In this sample, this clonotype turned up many times. V usage is TRBV7-9 and J usage is TRBJ1-1, with a possible D match to TRBD1 (6 bases). Looked up from germline, CDR1 is SEHNR and CDR2 is FQNEAQ (reference sequence). Trimming left V 5 bases short and J 10 bases short, with 14 bases between. The CDR3 length is 12 residues. CDR3 sequence: CASSPDGTTAFF. CDR3 nucleotide sequence: TGTGCCAGCAGCCCCGACGGGACAACAGCTTTCTTT.

The sample holds a few counts of this clonotype. The chain couples TRBV5-8 to TRBJ1-3; D ambiguous. V was clipped by 0 bases and J by 3 bases, with 7 bases between them. Per germline, CDR1 SGHTS and CDR2 YDEGEE. The CDR3 contains 14 residues. CDR3: CASSLGRGGNTIYF. The CDR3 DNA follows: TGTGCCAGCAGCTTGGGCCGAGGTGGAAACACCATATATTTT.

This clonotype occurred many times. This chain uses TRBV5-1 with TRBJ2-3; D call uncertain. This CDR3 is 14 amino acids long. The germline V and J ends were trimmed by 4 bases and 1 base, with 10 bases remaining between them. The germline CDR1 and CDR2 sequences are SGHRS and YFSETQ. The CDR3 DNA reads as TGCGCCAGCAGCCAAATAATCGGCACAGATACGCAGTATTTT. As protein: CASSQIIGTDTQYF.

A remark on this clonotype: A much larger clone differs from this one at a single base, so this may be a read error. The J gene is TRBJ2-3, the V gene TRBV6-1, with D perhaps matching TRBD1 or TRBD2 (5 bases each). The CDR3 contains 15 residues. Trimming left V 5 bases short and J 1 base short, with 13 bases between. Germline V gives CDR1 MNHNS, CDR2 SASEGT. The CDR3 DNA reads as TGTGCCAGCAGTCGGGACGGGGTGGGCACAGATACGCAGTATTTT. Protein: CASSRDGVGTDTQYF.

The V call is TRBV20-1, the J call TRBJ1-1, with 9 nucleotides matching TRBD1. V lost 8 bases, J lost 2 bases, and 9 bases stayed unmatched. Germline-derived CDR1 and CDR2 are DFQATT and SNEGSKA (reference sequence). The CDR3 has 14 residues. CDR3 bases: TGCAGTATGCCGGGACAGGGACGAAACACTGAAGCTTTCTTT. This gives the protein CSMPGQGRNTEAFF.

This clonotype occurred many times. The CDR3 nucleotides read TGTGCCAGCAGCCAGCGTATCTTCGGACCCTACCAAGAGACCCAGTACTTC. This translates into CASSQRIFGPYQETQYF. This sequence joins TRBV3-1 and TRBJ2-5; D not certain. Germline V lookup: CDR1 LGHDT, CDR2 YNNKEL (reference sequence). V was cut by 3 bases and J by 0 bases, with 17 bases left in between. This CDR3 is built from 17 residues.

There are many counts of this clonotype. This chain links TRBV27 with TRBJ2-3; D possibly corresponds to TRBD2 (5 bases). Trimming took off 8 bases at V and 5 bases at J, with 23 bases between the two ends. CDR3 length: 16 residues. Germline V lookup: CDR1 MNHEY, CDR2 SMNVEV (reference sequence). In DNA, the CDR3 is TGTGCCAGCCGTTCCCACCTGCGGGTGGGATTAGATACGCAGTATTTT. Residues: CASRSHLRVGLDTQYF.

At least ten counts were recorded for this clonotype. The V gene is TRBV28, the J gene TRBJ2-7; D is unresolved. The germline CDR1 and CDR2 sequences are MDHEN and SYDVKM. The CDR3 covers 14 residues. Trimming removed 5 bases from V and 2 bases from J, with 13 bases in between. CDR3 bases: TGTGCCAGCAGTCCCCTGTTTAGGGCCTACGAGCAGTACTTC. Translating gives CASSPLFRAYEQYF.

This clonotype was observed a handful of times. V gene TRBV15 combines with J gene TRBJ1-5; D remains unclear. This CDR3 contains 16 residues. Germline values: CDR1 LNHNV, CDR2 YYDKDF (reference sequence). V was shortened by 0 bases and J by 2 bases, with 11 bases between the two germline ends. CDR3 in DNA: TGTGCCACCAGCAGAGAGCCGGGTTGGGGCAATCAGCCCCAGCATTTT. This encodes CATSREPGWGNQPQHF.